A single sample is the source of the 21 T cell receptor beta chains below, sequenced in a study of fetal regulatory T cell absence and autoimmunity. Libraries were prepared by immunoSEQ multiplex PCR; TCRdb keeps only in-frame clonotypes and omits some of them. The sample has about 95,000 clones; 60% to 80% are singletons. Input material: pancreas tissue. The source is a male donor with IPEX syndrome.

This rearrangement joins TRBV15 to TRBJ2-3; D is ambiguous. The ends were cut back, 1 base at V and 0 bases at J, with 5 bases in the middle. This CDR3 region has 14 residues. CDR1 is LNHNV, CDR2 YYDKDF, per germline (reference sequence). The CDR3 is CATSRGASTDTQYF. CDR3 DNA sequence: TGTGCCACCAGCAGAGGAGCTAGCACAGATACGCAGTATTTT.

CDR3 in DNA: TGTGCCAGCAGCTTGAGGGGGGCTGGAAACACCATATATTTT. Translated: CASSLRGAGNTIYF. This sequence joins TRBV5-4 and TRBJ1-3, with TRBD1 as a possible D gene (6 bases). In germline, CDR1 is SGHNT, CDR2 YYREEE (reference sequence). There are 14 residues in the CDR3. The ends were cut back, 1 base at V and 2 bases at J, with 7 bases in the middle.

The gene calls are TRBV5-1 and TRBJ2-3, with 10 bases identical to TRBD2. This CDR3 region has 16 residues. The J segment lost 2 bases and the V segment lost 4 bases, leaving 7 bases of the junction unmatched. Germline V CDR1 and CDR2: SGHRS, YFSETQ. CDR3 sequence reads: CASSLPGTSDTDTQYF. The CDR3, as DNA: TGCGCCAGCAGCCTCCCCGGGACTAGCGACACAGATACGCAGTATTTT.

This sequence joins TRBV5-1 and TRBJ2-2, with D perhaps matching TRBD1 (6 bases). The V gene lost 5 bases and the J gene lost 1 base, with 6 bases spanning the gap. The CDR3 is 13 residues long. CDR1 is SGHRS and CDR2 is YFSETQ in the germline V gene. CDR3 sequence: CASRTGNTGELFF. The CDR3 DNA is TGCGCCAGCAGGACAGGGAACACCGGGGAGCTGTTTTTT.

The chain has TRBV4-2 and TRBJ2-3; perhaps TRBD2 as D (5 bases). Per germline, CDR1 LGHNA and CDR2 YNFKEQ. The CDR3 has 15 residues. Trimming stripped 2 bases from V and 2 bases from J, with 11 bases between. The CDR3 DNA reads TGTGCCAGCAGCCAACGGAGCGGCCCCACAGATACGCAGTATTTT. It specifies CASSQRSGPTDTQYF.

This chain uses TRBV11-3 with TRBJ2-7; 7 bases fit TRBD2. CDR1 is SGHNT and CDR2 is YENEEA in the germline V gene. The CDR3 runs 15 residues. Trimming took 1 base from V and 0 from J; bases not matched to a gene: 3. The CDR3 sequence is CASSLGRGGSYEQYF. The CDR3 DNA reads TGTGCCAGCAGCTTAGGTCGCGGGGGCTCCTACGAGCAGTACTTC.

The chain joins TRBV11-2 to TRBJ1-6; D remains unclear. This CDR3 comprises 18 residues. Trimming took 5 bases from V and 4 from J, leaving 21 bases between them. CDR1 and CDR2 from the germline V gene are SGHAT and FQNNGV. The CDR3: CASSLAGVRGKYNSPLHF. CDR3 DNA: TGTGCCAGCAGCCTTGCCGGGGTCCGGGGAAAGTATAATTCACCCCTCCACTTT.

This chain joins TRBV11-2 and TRBJ2-7; 7 nucleotides agree with TRBD1. The CDR3 contains 14 residues. V shed 3 bases, J shed 4 bases, and the junction held 6 bases outside the gene matches. Germline loops: CDR1 SGHAT, CDR2 FQNNGV. As DNA, the CDR3 is TGTGCCAGCAGCTTTGGGACAGTCCCTTACGAGCAGTACTTC. It is translated as CASSFGTVPYEQYF.

The chain couples TRBV30 to TRBJ2-7; D is ambiguous. V lost 5 bases and J 4 bases, leaving 9 bases between the germline ends. This CDR3 region has 11 residues. CDR1 and CDR2 from the germline V gene are GTSNPN and SVGIG (reference sequence). The CDR3 DNA is TGTGCCTGGGGCCGAGAGTACGAGCAGTACTTC. Protein product: CAWGREYEQYF.

This clone was counted a few times. The chain links TRBV2 to TRBJ2-7, with D perhaps matching TRBD2 (6 bases). From germline, CDR1 is SNHLY and CDR2 FYNNEI. The V gene lost 0 bases and the J gene lost 3 bases, with 9 bases spanning the gap. This CDR3 region has 14 residues. DNA of the CDR3: TGTGCCAGCAGTGAAGCAGGGGAGGACTACGAGCAGTACTTC. Protein: CASSEAGEDYEQYF.

This clone was seen just once. The chain combines TRBV13 with TRBJ2-7; possibly TRBD2 for D (5 bases). Germline CDR1 reads PRHDT; CDR2 reads FYEKMQ (reference sequence). The CDR3 contains 14 residues. The V end lost 4 bases, the J end lost 0 bases, and 10 bases lay between the germline ends. The CDR3 sequence: CASSSGYSSYEQYF. The CDR3 DNA follows: TGTGCCAGCAGCTCGGGGTACAGCTCCTACGAGCAGTACTTC.

The chain couples TRBV4-2 to TRBJ2-2, with TRBD1 matching 8 bases. The V and J ends lost 0 bases and 3 bases, in that order; junction bases with no gene match: 3. This CDR3 is 16 amino acids long. The germline V gene has CDR1 LGHNA and CDR2 YNFKEQ. The CDR3 nucleotides read TGTGCCAGCAGCCAAGATCGGACAGGGCACACCGGGGAGCTGTTTTTT. Translation: CASSQDRTGHTGELFF.

This clone was seen only a few times. J is TRBJ2-5 and V is TRBV2; D call uncertain. The CDR3 totals 13 residues. The V end was cut by 5 bases, the J end by 2 bases, with 9 bases between. CDR1 SNHLY and CDR2 FYNNEI come from the germline V gene. In DNA form, the CDR3 reads TGTGCCAGCAGTTCCGTGGTGCAAGAGACCCAGTACTTC. It translates to CASSSVVQETQYF.

The chain carries TRBV19 and TRBJ2-3; TRBD2 agrees at 13 bases. The CDR3 contains 16 residues. CDR1 is LNHDA and CDR2 is SQIVND in the germline V gene (reference sequence). V was clipped by 5 bases and J by 2 bases; unmatched bases: 4. This chain's CDR3 is CASSRTSGGLTDTQYF. CDR3 nucleotide sequence: TGTGCCAGTAGTCGGACTAGCGGGGGACTCACAGATACGCAGTATTTT.

This chain connects TRBV9 to TRBJ2-5, with 8 bases identical to TRBD2. The V and J ends lost 4 bases and 3 bases, in that order; junction bases with no gene match: 5. Germline V CDR1 and CDR2: SGDLS, YYNGEE. This CDR3 has 14 residues. CDR3 sequence reads: CASSPSGREETQYF. The DNA of the CDR3 is TGTGCCAGCAGCCCGAGCGGGAGAGAAGAGACCCAGTACTTC.

This clone has more than one count but fewer than ten. The rearrangement joins TRBV5-6 to TRBJ1-5, with 9 bases identical to TRBD1. The CDR3 covers 16 residues. After removal of 4 bases from V and 2 bases from J, the junction contained 7 bases not matched to a gene. The germline CDR1 and CDR2 sequences are SGHDT and YYEEEE. The chain's CDR3 is CASSPARDRGNQPQHF. CDR3 DNA: TGTGCCAGCAGCCCGGCCCGGGACAGGGGCAATCAGCCCCAGCATTTT.

The chain is built from TRBV5-5 and TRBJ1-4; 7 nucleotides match TRBD1. Germline trimming cut 2 bases from V and 6 bases from J; bases unmatched to any gene: 7. Germline-derived CDR1 and CDR2 are SGHKS and YYEKEE (reference sequence). The CDR3 runs 15 residues. In DNA form, the CDR3 reads TGTGCCAGCAGCTTTACAGGGGAGGGGGATGAAAAACTGTTTTTT. This sequence encodes CASSFTGEGDEKLFF.

This clone occurred a few times. The chain uses TRBV10-1 and TRBJ2-5; perhaps TRBD1 as D (5 bases). V was pared by 7 bases and J by 1 base, with 13 bases between. The CDR3 totals 14 residues. The germline V gene has CDR1 WNHNN and CDR2 SYGVQD (reference sequence). CDR3 nucleotide sequence: TGCGCCAGCACTCGACAGTTTTTCCAAGAGACCCAGTACTTC. Protein sequence: CASTRQFFQETQYF.

This rearrangement joins TRBV5-6 to TRBJ2-3, with D maybe TRBD2 (6 bases). This CDR3 is built from 12 residues. With 2 bases removed from V and 10 bases from J, the gap between germline ends came to 11 bases. The V gene's germline CDR1 is SGHDT and CDR2 YYEEEE. The DNA of the CDR3 is TGTGCCAGCAGCTTTCTAGCGTCGGCGCAGTATTTT. This codes for CASSFLASAQYF.

The chain employs TRBV7-2 and TRBJ1-5; D is uncertain. Germline-derived CDR1 and CDR2 are SGHTA and FQGNSA. The V and J ends lost 2 bases and 2 bases respectively, with 7 bases between them. The CDR3 loop spans 14 amino acids. DNA for the CDR3: TGTGCCAGCAGCTTAACGAGGGGCAATCAGCCCCAGCATTTT. This gives the protein CASSLTRGNQPQHF.

The chain is built from TRBV5-1 and TRBJ2-1; D not certain. V lost 0 bases to trimming and J lost 8 bases, with 12 bases between them. The V gene's germline CDR1 is SGHRS and CDR2 YFSETQ. This CDR3 region has 14 residues. The chain's CDR3 is CASSLVTAWYEQFF. Here the CDR3 DNA reads TGCGCCAGCAGCTTGGTGACGGCCTGGTATGAGCAGTTCTTC.